This passage covers 12 T cell receptor beta chains from one sample sequenced in a study of blood T cell repertoires in COVID-19 (dated by TCRdb to the early 2020s). Libraries came from the immunoSEQ multiplex PCR assay. Entries here come from immuneACCESS through TCRdb and include only in-frame sequences with V and J called. Some clones fail to appear in such tables; in the studies checked, an unresolved V gene covers under half of the shortfall, and the cause of the remainder is unknown. In this sample the table shows roughly 250,000 clones, about 80% of which occur a single time. Of the sample, approximately 4.8% falls within the top ten clones. Sequencing input: peripheral blood. All receptors come from a man between 50 and 59 years old with active or convalescent COVID-19.

To note about this clone: The same CDR3 also results from other DNA sequences found in this sample. The chain couples TRBV11-3 to TRBJ2-1; tentative D call: TRBD2 (7 bases). This CDR3 has 15 residues. Germline V lookup: CDR1 SGHNT, CDR2 YENEEA. The V end was cut by 5 bases, the J end by 0 bases, with 11 bases between. The CDR3 here is CASSLGGASYNEQFF. CDR3 bases: TGTGCCAGCAGCCTTGGGGGGGCCTCCTACAATGAGCAGTTCTTC.

The V call is TRBV19, the J call TRBJ2-2; D is possibly TRBD1 (6 bases). V was pared by 6 bases and J by 4 bases, with 21 bases between. The germline gives CDR1 LNHDA, CDR2 SQIVND (reference sequence). The CDR3 covers 17 residues. CDR3 nucleotides: TGTGCCAGTAGCAGGCCTATGGGGGCGCAGGGCACCGGGGAGCTGTTTTTT. This sequence encodes CASSRPMGAQGTGELFF.

This clone was seen once. The rearrangement links TRBV5-1 to TRBJ1-2; no firm D call. CDR1 and CDR2 (germline): SGHRS, YFSETQ. Trimming shortened V by 6 bases and J by 7 bases, and 16 bases separated the two germline ends. The CDR3 length is 13 residues. The DNA of the CDR3 is TGCGCCAGCAAACTGGGCGGGGAGTCTGGCTACACCTTC. Translating gives CASKLGGESGYTF.

The sample holds a few counts of this clone. This chain uses TRBV9 with TRBJ2-1; 7 nucleotides match TRBD2. This CDR3 has 18 amino acids. Germline CDR1 and CDR2: SGDLS and YYNGEE. The V gene end was trimmed by 4 bases and the J gene end by 4 bases; junction bases not matched to a gene: 17. The CDR3: CASSQNRGSGSDYNEQFF. Written as DNA, the CDR3 is TGTGCCAGCAGCCAGAATCGCGGGAGTGGATCGGATTACAATGAGCAGTTCTTC.

The rearrangement links TRBV29-1 to TRBJ2-7; 9 bases are shared with TRBD1. The V gene end was trimmed by 7 bases and the J gene end by 5 bases; junction bases not matched to a gene: 9. The CDR3 consists of 13 residues. CDR1 and CDR2 from the germline V gene are SQVTM and ANQGSEA. CDR3 residues: CSGGGQGGHEQYF. CDR3 sequence (DNA): TGCAGCGGGGGGGGACAGGGAGGCCACGAGCAGTACTTC.

The rearrangement joins TRBV5-1 to TRBJ1-1, with a tentative D call TRBD1 (5 bases). V was cut by 3 bases and J by 3 bases, with 15 bases left in between. In germline, CDR1 is SGHRS, CDR2 YFSETQ. The CDR3 sequence is 15 residues long. This chain's CDR3 is CASSSRGGADTEAFF. The CDR3 DNA is TGCGCCAGCAGCTCGCGCGGAGGGGCGGACACTGAAGCTTTCTTT.

The V and J genes are TRBV13 and TRBJ1-1; a possible D gene is TRBD1 (6 bases). The CDR3 loop spans 16 amino acids. In germline, CDR1 is PRHDT, CDR2 FYEKMQ (reference sequence). With 5 bases removed from V and 3 bases from J, the gap between germline ends came to 19 bases. This CDR3 reads CASSIRGGLKDTEAFF. In nucleotides, the CDR3 is TGTGCCAGCAGCATCAGGGGAGGGTTAAAAGACACTGAAGCTTTCTTT.

V gene TRBV12-3 or TRBV12-4 combines with J gene TRBJ2-3; unclear D gene. This CDR3 contains 13 residues. The V end was cut by 6 bases, the J end by 0 bases, with 7 bases between. CDR3 region: CASRRASTDTQYF. CDR3 DNA: TGTGCCAGCAGGAGAGCTAGCACAGATACGCAGTATTTT.

The CDR3 DNA follows: TGCGCCAGCAGCTTGCGTCTAGGTAAAGATACGCAGTATTTT. Its translation is CASSLRLGKDTQYF. The J gene is TRBJ2-3, the V gene TRBV5-1, with unresolved D. The V end lost 1 base, the J end lost 5 bases, and 11 bases lay between the germline ends. The CDR3 is made up of 14 amino acids. Germline CDR1 reads SGHRS; CDR2 reads YFSETQ.

The V gene is TRBV6-6, the J gene TRBJ2-1, with 9 bases that match TRBD2. J lost 8 bases, V lost 6 bases, and 8 bases had no gene match. Germline V gene data show CDR1 as MNHNY and CDR2 as SVGAGI (reference sequence). CDR3 size: 14 residues. The CDR3 spells CASRPGTSFDEQFF. The CDR3 nucleotides are TGTGCCAGCAGGCCCGGGACTAGCTTCGATGAGCAGTTCTTC.

The chain recombines TRBV5-1 with TRBJ1-6, with unresolved D. The CDR3 contains 13 residues. Germline lookup yields CDR1 SGHRS and CDR2 YFSETQ. V was pared by 6 bases and J by 7 bases, with 11 bases between. Here the CDR3 DNA reads TGCGCCAGCACCACAGTAGAGAATTCACCCCTCCACTTT. Residues: CASTTVENSPLHF.

The chain links TRBV5-1 to TRBJ2-5; D is possibly TRBD1 (7 bases). With 3 bases removed from V and 4 bases from J, the gap between germline ends came to 19 bases. Per the germline V gene, CDR1 is SGHRS and CDR2 is YFSETQ. This CDR3 contains 16 residues. The CDR3: CASSSRDSGGSETQYF. DNA of the CDR3: TGCGCCAGCAGCTCCCGGGACAGTGGGGGGTCAGAGACCCAGTACTTC.